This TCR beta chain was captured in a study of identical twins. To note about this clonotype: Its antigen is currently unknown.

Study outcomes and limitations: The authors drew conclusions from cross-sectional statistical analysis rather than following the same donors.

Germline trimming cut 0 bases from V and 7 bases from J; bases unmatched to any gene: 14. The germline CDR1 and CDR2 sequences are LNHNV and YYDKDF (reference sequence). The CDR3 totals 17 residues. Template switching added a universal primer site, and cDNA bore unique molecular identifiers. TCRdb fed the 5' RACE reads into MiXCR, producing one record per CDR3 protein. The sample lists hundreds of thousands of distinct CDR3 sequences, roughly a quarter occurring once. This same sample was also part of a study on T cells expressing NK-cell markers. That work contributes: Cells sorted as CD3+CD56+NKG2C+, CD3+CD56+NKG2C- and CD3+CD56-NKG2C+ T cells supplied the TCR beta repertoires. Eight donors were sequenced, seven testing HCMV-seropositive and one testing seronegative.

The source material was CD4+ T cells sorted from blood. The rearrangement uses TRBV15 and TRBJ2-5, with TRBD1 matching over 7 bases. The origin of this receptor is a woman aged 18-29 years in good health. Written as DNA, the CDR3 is TGTGCCACCAGCAGAGATCCCCCCGACAGGGTACAGGCGACCCAGTACTTC. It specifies CATSRDPPDRVQATQYF.